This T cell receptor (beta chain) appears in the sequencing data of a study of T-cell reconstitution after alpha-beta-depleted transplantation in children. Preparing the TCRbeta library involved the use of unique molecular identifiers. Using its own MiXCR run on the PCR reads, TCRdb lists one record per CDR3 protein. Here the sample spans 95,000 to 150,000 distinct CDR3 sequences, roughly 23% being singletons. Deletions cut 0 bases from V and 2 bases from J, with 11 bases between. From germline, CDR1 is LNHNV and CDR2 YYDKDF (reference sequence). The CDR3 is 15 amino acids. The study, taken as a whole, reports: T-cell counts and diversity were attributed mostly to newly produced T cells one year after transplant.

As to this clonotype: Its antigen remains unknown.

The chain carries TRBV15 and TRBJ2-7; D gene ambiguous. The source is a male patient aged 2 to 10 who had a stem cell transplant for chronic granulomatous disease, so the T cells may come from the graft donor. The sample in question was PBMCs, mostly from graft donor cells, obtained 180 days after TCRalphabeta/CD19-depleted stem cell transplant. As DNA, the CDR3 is TGTGCCACCAGCAGAGATCGTCGCAGTACCTACGAGCAGTACTTC. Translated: CATSRDRRSTYEQYF.